These 21 T cell receptor beta chains share one sample of origin, sequenced in a study of cytomegalovirus exposure and HLA in healthy donors (dated by TCRdb to 2016 to 2017). The library came from the immunoSEQ multiplex PCR assay. The multiplex PCR relied on a mix of 60 forward primers for TCR Vbeta segments and 13 reverse primers for TCR Jbeta segments. TCRdb's version of the immuneACCESS table is confined to in-frame rearrangements and falls short of the full clone set. An unresolved V gene accounts for under half of the shortfall where checked; the remainder is of unknown origin. The sample includes about 120,000 clones, with 65% to 90% observed a single time. In total, the top ten clones hold about 3.9% of the sample. The specimen sequenced was PBMCs. These receptors all come from a woman in her twenties or thirties in good health and CMV-seronegative.

This chain joins TRBV5-1 and TRBJ2-3; a possible D gene is TRBD2 (5 bases). Deletions cut 2 bases from V and 2 bases from J, with 9 bases between. The germline CDR1 and CDR2 sequences are SGHRS and YFSETQ. This CDR3 is 14 amino acids long. The CDR3 DNA sequence: TGCGCCAGCAGCTTCACTAGTCCCACAGATACGCAGTATTTT. It specifies CASSFTSPTDTQYF.

The chain employs TRBV2 and TRBJ2-5, with 8 positions matching TRBD1. V was pared by 1 base and J by 4 bases, with 5 bases of the junction left unmatched. This CDR3 has 15 residues. The germline V gene encodes CDR1 SNHLY and CDR2 FYNNEI. The CDR3 sequence is CASSEVEQGAETQYF. CDR3 in DNA: TGTGCCAGCAGTGAAGTGGAGCAGGGGGCAGAGACCCAGTACTTC.

This chain links TRBV4-3 with TRBJ2-7; 8 bases are a match to TRBD2. With V trimmed by 1 base and J by 4 bases, 0 bases remained unmatched. This CDR3 region has 13 residues. The V gene's germline CDR1 is LGHNA and CDR2 YSLEER. CDR3 residues: CASSQGLAYEQYF. The CDR3 DNA sequence: TGCGCCAGCAGCCAAGGACTAGCGTACGAGCAGTACTTC.

The table lists this clone with a few counts. The genes are TRBV4-1 and TRBJ2-3; 10 bases agree with TRBD2. Trimming cost V 1 base and J 2 bases; bases outside gene matches: 3. The length of the CDR3 is 16 residues. Germline CDR1 reads MGHRA; CDR2 reads YSYEKL. The CDR3, as DNA: TGCGCCAGCAGCCAAGGAACTAGCGGGAACACAGATACGCAGTATTTT. Translation gives CASSQGTSGNTDTQYF.

The V call is TRBV28, the J call TRBJ2-3; tentative D call: TRBD2 (6 bases). The CDR3 loop spans 12 amino acids. Per germline, CDR1 MDHEN and CDR2 SYDVKM. V lost 7 bases, J lost 3 bases, and 8 bases lay in between. DNA of the CDR3: TGTGCCAGCAAGCTAGCGACAGATACGCAGTATTTT. Translated, it gives CASKLATDTQYF.

This chain links TRBV27 with TRBJ2-1, with D possibly TRBD2 on 5 matching bases. There are 17 residues in the CDR3. CDR1 and CDR2 from the germline V gene are MNHEY and SMNVEV (reference sequence). The V gene lost 5 bases and the J gene lost 6 bases, with 23 bases spanning the gap. CDR3 loop: CASSSSPVAGRSNEQFF. The CDR3 coding sequence is TGTGCCAGCAGTAGTTCCCCTGTGGCGGGTCGGTCCAATGAGCAGTTCTTC.

The chain joins TRBV7-9 to TRBJ2-1; 8 nucleotides match TRBD2. Looked up from germline, CDR1 is SEHNR and CDR2 is FQNEAQ (reference sequence). The CDR3 length is 16 residues. J lost 5 bases, V lost 4 bases, and 10 bases had no gene match. The CDR3 loop reads CASSSTSGPGHNEQFF. The CDR3 coding sequence is TGTGCCAGCAGCTCCACTAGCGGCCCCGGTCACAATGAGCAGTTCTTC.

The V call is TRBV7-2, the J call TRBJ1-2; TRBD1 aligns across 12 bases. The germline CDR1 and CDR2 sequences are SGHTA and FQGNSA. V was clipped by 1 base and J by 3 bases; unmatched bases: 3. The CDR3 is 16 residues long. The CDR3 bases are TGTGCCAGCAGCTTAGGGGGACAGGGGGCGGACTATGGCTACACCTTC. The encoded protein is CASSLGGQGADYGYTF.

This clone was seen just once. The V and J genes are TRBV5-6 and TRBJ2-5; 15 bases align to TRBD2. The CDR3 sequence is 18 residues long. The J segment lost 2 bases and the V segment lost 5 bases, leaving 10 bases of the junction unmatched. Looked up from germline, CDR1 is SGHDT and CDR2 is YYEEEE. The CDR3 is CASSPGLAGGLGQETQYF. CDR3 sequence (DNA): TGTGCCAGCAGTCCTGGACTAGCGGGAGGGCTAGGGCAAGAGACCCAGTACTTC.

V usage is TRBV6-4 and J usage is TRBJ2-7, with 9 bases matching TRBD1. The CDR3 length is 15 residues. The V gene's germline CDR1 is MRHNA and CDR2 SNTAGT. V dropped 10 bases and J dropped 3; count of bases not matched to a gene: 13. The chain's CDR3 is CATMPPGQGIYEQYF. The CDR3 coding sequence is TGTGCCACCATGCCCCCGGGACAGGGCATCTACGAGCAGTACTTC.

The chain has TRBV6-5 and TRBJ2-7, with D possibly being TRBD2 (7 bases). CDR1 MNHEY and CDR2 SVGAGI come from the germline V gene. V was cut by 6 bases and J by 2 bases, with 14 bases left in between. There are 14 residues in the CDR3. The CDR3 nucleotides read TGTGCCAGCAGCACCGGGGGGCCCCCCTACGAGCAGTACTTC. Translation: CASSTGGPPYEQYF.

The chain recombines TRBV19 with TRBJ2-1; tentatively, D is TRBD2 (6 bases). The V gene lost 5 bases and the J gene lost 7 bases, with 18 bases spanning the gap. In germline, CDR1 is LNHDA, CDR2 SQIVND (reference sequence). The CDR3 covers 15 residues. CDR3 DNA: TGTGCCAGTAGTTTGGTAGCGGACCTAAGGAATGAGCAGTTCTTC. Translation: CASSLVADLRNEQFF.

The rearrangement uses TRBV10-3 and TRBJ1-4, with D perhaps TRBD1 (6 bases). The V end was cut by 4 bases, the J end by 1 base, with 13 bases between. Germline V gives CDR1 ENHRY, CDR2 SYGVKD. The CDR3 totals 16 residues. CDR3 sequence: CAISGTPQGTNEKLFF. In DNA, the CDR3 is TGTGCCATCAGTGGAACACCACAGGGAACTAATGAAAAACTGTTTTTT.

The chain carries TRBV4-1 and TRBJ2-1; TRBD1 matches 11 bases. Germline loops: CDR1 MGHRA, CDR2 YSYEKL. Losses at the gene ends were 0 bases for V and 12 bases for J; bases not matched to a gene: 13. The CDR3 length is 17 residues. CDR3 region: CASSQDPDRGPQGAQFF. The CDR3 coding sequence is TGCGCCAGCAGCCAAGATCCGGACAGGGGGCCCCAAGGGGCGCAGTTCTTC.

The rearrangement uses TRBV2 and TRBJ1-1; TRBD1 is a possible D gene (6 bases). Looked up from germline, CDR1 is SNHLY and CDR2 is FYNNEI. This CDR3 is built from 14 residues. Trimming shortened V by 8 bases and J by 4 bases, and 17 bases separated the two germline ends. CDR3 region: CASRLQGLITEAFF. In DNA form, the CDR3 reads TGTGCCAGCCGTTTACAGGGCCTGATCACTGAAGCTTTCTTT.

This clone came up many times. The V and J genes are TRBV4-1 and TRBJ2-3; TRBD2 matches at 11 bases. The CDR3 has 17 residues. The germline CDR1 and CDR2 sequences are MGHRA and YSYEKL. V lost 0 bases to trimming and J lost 2 bases; unmatched junction nucleotides: 4. The CDR3 loop reads CASSQDLAGGPTDTQYF. CDR3 DNA sequence: TGCGCCAGCAGCCAAGATCTAGCGGGAGGCCCCACAGATACGCAGTATTTT.

This clone has just a few counts. The V and J genes are TRBV4-3 and TRBJ2-7; D perhaps matches TRBD2 (5 bases). This CDR3 is 16 amino acids long. The V and J ends lost 0 bases and 2 bases respectively, with 14 bases between them. Germline-derived CDR1 and CDR2 are LGHNA and YSLEER. The CDR3 sequence: CASSQELEGIPYEQYF. The CDR3 bases are TGCGCCAGCAGCCAAGAATTAGAGGGAATCCCCTACGAGCAGTACTTC.

The chain has TRBV7-2 and TRBJ2-7, with TRBD2 matching over 11 bases. J gave up 6 bases and V 1 base, and 5 bases lay outside the gene matches. The CDR3 totals 15 residues. Germline CDR1 is SGHTA and CDR2 is FQGNSA. The CDR3 protein is CASSLEWLAGGEQYF. In DNA form, the CDR3 reads TGTGCCAGCAGCTTAGAGTGGCTAGCGGGAGGCGAGCAGTACTTC.

The chain couples TRBV7-9 to TRBJ2-1, with D possibly TRBD2 on 6 matching bases. In germline, CDR1 is SEHNR, CDR2 FQNEAQ (reference sequence). The CDR3 spans 15 residues. V was shortened by 1 base and J by 4 bases, with 11 bases between the two germline ends. CDR3 in amino acids: CASSLEAGLYNEQFF. The CDR3 DNA follows: TGTGCCAGCAGCTTAGAGGCGGGGCTTTACAATGAGCAGTTCTTC.

The chain employs TRBV19 and TRBJ1-1; weak D call: TRBD1 (5 bases). Germline CDR1 LNHDA, CDR2 SQIVND (reference sequence). V was shortened by 9 bases and J by 1 base, with 18 bases between the two germline ends. The CDR3 loop spans 15 amino acids. The CDR3 nucleotides are TGTGCCAGCCGGTTGGGGCACGGTGAGAACACTGAAGCTTTCTTT. Amino acids: CASRLGHGENTEAFF.

The table lists this clone with a few counts. The rearrangement links TRBV5-1 to TRBJ2-7; possible D gene TRBD1, 6 bases. This CDR3 comprises 13 residues. CDR1 is SGHRS and CDR2 is YFSETQ in the germline V gene. V lost 7 bases and J 0 bases, leaving 11 bases between the germline ends. The CDR3 sequence: CASVDSSSYEQYF. CDR3 DNA sequence: TGCGCCAGCGTGGACAGTAGCTCCTACGAGCAGTACTTC.